The TCR beta chain described here comes from a study of cytomegalovirus exposure and HLA in healthy donors. Regarding the study as a whole: Specificity of three CMV-associated chains for CMV antigens was verified in vitro. Most TCR sequences showed up rarely, but some public TCRs showed up in many donors. Sequencing depth across donors, presence/absence analyses assumed, was roughly uniform.

The PCR made use of 60 Vbeta and 13 Jbeta primers. The data were produced by immunoSEQ multiplex PCR, yet TCRdb's version contains in-frame clones alone and is incomplete. The sample holds 80,000 to 100,000 clones, about 78% seen once. Comments on this clone: No antigen is known for it.

V was shortened by 8 bases and J by 8 bases, with 15 bases between the two germline ends. CDR1 MDHEN and CDR2 SYDVKM come from the germline V gene. This CDR3 contains 12 residues. V and J are TRBV28 and TRBJ1-2; D not resolved. The sample comprised PBMCs. This TCR derives from a man aged 40-55 years in good health and CMV-seronegative. CDR3 loop: CASLRRGMGYTF. CDR3 bases: TGTGCCAGCCTCCGCCGGGGTATGGGCTACACCTTC.